Sequencing of this T cell receptor beta chain was carried out in a study of naive and memory T cell subsets. TCR cDNA received a 3' ligated oligonucleotide that carried a UMI. RNA was extracted from roughly 2.6 ml of whole blood of healthy adults. Reverse transcription used DNase-treated unsorted total RNA, aiming for roughly 1 to 1000 ng. Study-wide results and caveats: The RNA method is potentially sensitive to activation and differentiation changes.

Amplification of ligated cDNA took four PCR rounds with SP2 and nested alpha and beta constant primers. Blood and skin TCR RNA was reverse transcribed with alpha and beta constant primers. Each CDR3 protein is one row after TCRdb ran MiXCR on the 5' RACE reads. The sample contains about 62,000 distinct CDR3 sequences, 6.5% to 9% of which appear only once. V lost 6 bases and J lost 1, with 16 bases in between. The CDR3 has 15 residues. From germline, CDR1 is DFQATT and CDR2 SNEGSKA (reference sequence). As for this clonotype: Antigen: not known.

V gene TRBV20-1 combines with J gene TRBJ1-5; no reliable D call. The clonotype was recovered from a female donor in good health. CDR3 bases: TGCAGTGCAATAAGGCGGACTGCGAGCAATCAGCCCCAGCATTTT. Translating it yields CSAIRRTASNQPQHF.